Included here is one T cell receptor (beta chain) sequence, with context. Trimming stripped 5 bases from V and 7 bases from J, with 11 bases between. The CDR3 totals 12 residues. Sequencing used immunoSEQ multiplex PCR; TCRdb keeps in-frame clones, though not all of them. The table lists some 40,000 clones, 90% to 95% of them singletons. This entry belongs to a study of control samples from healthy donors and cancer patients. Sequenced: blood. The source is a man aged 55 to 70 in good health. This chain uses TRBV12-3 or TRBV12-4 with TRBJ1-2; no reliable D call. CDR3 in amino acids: CASSPGPSGYTF. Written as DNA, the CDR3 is TGTGCCAGCAGTCCCGGACCTTCTGGCTACACCTTC.